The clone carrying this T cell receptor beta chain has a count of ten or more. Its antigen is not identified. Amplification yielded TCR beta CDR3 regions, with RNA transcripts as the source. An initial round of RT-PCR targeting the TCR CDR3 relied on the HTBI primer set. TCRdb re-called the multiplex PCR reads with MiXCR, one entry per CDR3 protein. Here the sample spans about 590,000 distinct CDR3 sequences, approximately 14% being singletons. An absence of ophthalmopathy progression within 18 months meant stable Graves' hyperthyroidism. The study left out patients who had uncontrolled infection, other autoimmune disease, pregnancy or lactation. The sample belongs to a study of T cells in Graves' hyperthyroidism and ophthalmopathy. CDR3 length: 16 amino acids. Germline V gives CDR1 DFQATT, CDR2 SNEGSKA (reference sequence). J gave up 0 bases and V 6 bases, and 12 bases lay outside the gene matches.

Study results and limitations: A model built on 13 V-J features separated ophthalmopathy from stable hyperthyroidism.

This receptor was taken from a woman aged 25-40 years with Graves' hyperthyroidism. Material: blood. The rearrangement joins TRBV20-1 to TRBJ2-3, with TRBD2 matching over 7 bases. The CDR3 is CSATKGGVGSTDTQYF. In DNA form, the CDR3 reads TGCAGTGCCACGAAGGGAGGGGTAGGCAGCACAGATACGCAGTATTTT.